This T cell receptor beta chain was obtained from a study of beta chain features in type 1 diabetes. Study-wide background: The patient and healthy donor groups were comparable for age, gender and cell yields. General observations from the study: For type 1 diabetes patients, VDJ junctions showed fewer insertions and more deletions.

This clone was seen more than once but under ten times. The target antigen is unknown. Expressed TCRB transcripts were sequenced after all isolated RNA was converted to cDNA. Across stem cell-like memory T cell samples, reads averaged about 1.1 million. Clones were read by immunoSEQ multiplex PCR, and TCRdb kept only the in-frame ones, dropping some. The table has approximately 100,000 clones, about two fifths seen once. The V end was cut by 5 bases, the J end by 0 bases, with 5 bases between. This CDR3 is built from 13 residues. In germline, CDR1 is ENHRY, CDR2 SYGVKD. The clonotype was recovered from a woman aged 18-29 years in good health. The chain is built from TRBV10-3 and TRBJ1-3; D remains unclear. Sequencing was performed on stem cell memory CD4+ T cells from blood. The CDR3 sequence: CAISRDSGNTIYF. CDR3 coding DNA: TGTGCCATCAGTCGAGACTCTGGAAACACCATATATTTT.